The next 7 T cell receptor beta chains were all read from a single sample in a study of T-cell reconstitution after alpha-beta-depleted transplantation in children (dated by TCRdb to about 2016). The method was PCR. The sequencer listed for this sample is Illumina HiSeq 2500. TCR libraries were prepared with molecular barcoding, using unique molecular identifiers to normalize TCRbeta repertoire quantification. TCRdb applied fastp at Q25 and MiXCR to the public reads, then kept only in-frame beta chains. A single entry per CDR3 protein holds the most common genes and DNA from its merged rows. The table for this sample lists a few hundred thousand distinct CDR3 sequences; over 9.5% of them were counted only once. Jointly, the top ten make up 5% to 5.5% of the sample. The sample consisted of PBMCs from the stem cell graft donor, taken from the stem cell graft. The source is a human donor who donated a stem cell graft to a child with SCID.

In its sample, this clonotype was seen many times. V usage is TRBV5-1 and J usage is TRBJ2-2; 7 positions match TRBD2. Germline V gene lookup returns CDR1 SGHRS and CDR2 YFSETQ. Trimming at V came to 0 bases and at J to 6 bases, leaving 8 bases not matched to a gene. This CDR3 is 16 amino acids long. CDR3 coding DNA: TGCGCCAGCAGCTTGGGGGCACTAGCGCCCTCCGGGGAGCTGTTTTTT. The encoded protein is CASSLGALAPSGELFF.

This clonotype was seen only a few times. This chain joins TRBV5-4 and TRBJ2-5, with D maybe TRBD2 (5 bases). Germline V gene sequence: CDR1 SGHNT, CDR2 YYREEE (reference sequence). This CDR3 contains 14 residues. Trimming removed 4 bases from V and 2 bases from J, with 12 bases in between. For the CDR3, the DNA is TGTGCCAGCAGCCGAGGAGGTCAGCAAGAGACCCAGTACTTC. It translates to CASSRGGQQETQYF.

This clonotype was seen repeatedly, ten times or more. The chain employs TRBV29-1 and TRBJ2-5; 7 nucleotides align to TRBD1. With 4 bases clipped from V and 7 bases from J, the junction kept 6 bases outside the gene matches. The CDR3 runs to 12 residues. CDR1 and CDR2 from the germline V gene are SQVTM and ANQGSEA. The CDR3 DNA sequence: TGCAGCGTTGCTACAGGGGTTGGGACCCAGTACTTC. Amino acid sequence: CSVATGVGTQYF.

This clonotype was observed many times. V is TRBV7-3 and J is TRBJ2-1, with 8 bases matching TRBD1. V was clipped by 3 bases and J by 6 bases; unmatched bases: 4. Germline lookup yields CDR1 SGHTA and CDR2 FQGTGA. There are 14 residues in the CDR3. This CDR3 reads CASSFGQGSNEQFF. Here the CDR3 DNA reads TGTGCCAGCAGCTTTGGACAGGGTAGCAATGAGCAGTTCTTC.

This clonotype appeared many times. The rearrangement joins TRBV5-1 to TRBJ2-3, with a possible D match to TRBD2 (5 bases). The V end lost 1 base, the J end lost 0 bases, and 15 bases lay between the germline ends. In germline, CDR1 is SGHRS, CDR2 YFSETQ. This CDR3 is built from 17 residues. The CDR3 coding sequence is TGCGCCAGCAGCTTGATCCGGGAAACAGCTAGCACAGATACGCAGTATTTT. Encoded protein: CASSLIRETASTDTQYF.

This clonotype was counted many times. The chain has TRBV12-3 or TRBV12-4 and TRBJ2-5, with 7 positions matching TRBD1. After removal of 6 bases from V and 4 bases from J, the junction contained 5 bases not matched to a gene. The CDR3 is 13 amino acids. DNA for the CDR3: TGTGCCAGCAGGGGGGACAGTGGAGAGACCCAGTACTTC. Protein sequence: CASRGDSGETQYF.

This clonotype was recorded a few times. The rearrangement uses TRBV5-1 and TRBJ1-5; no reliable D call. V was shortened by 4 bases and J by 2 bases, with 16 bases between the two germline ends. Looked up from germline, CDR1 is SGHRS and CDR2 is YFSETQ. This CDR3 spans 16 amino acids. The CDR3 loop reads CASSIDAGSGNQPQHF. Written as DNA, the CDR3 is TGCGCCAGCAGCATTGACGCCGGTTCCGGCAATCAGCCCCAGCATTTT.